A single sample is the source of the 7 T cell receptor beta chains below, sequenced in a study of blood T cell repertoires in COVID-19. Method: immunoSEQ multiplex PCR; TCRdb's copy keeps in-frame clones and lacks some. The sample comprises roughly 230,000 clones, approximately 83% of which are singletons, and roughly 3.6% rests with the top ten. The sample taken for sequencing was PBMCs or T cells enriched from blood (not recorded which). All receptors derive from a man aged 50-59 years who had recovered from COVID-19.

The chain recombines TRBV5-6 with TRBJ2-6; possible D gene TRBD2, 6 bases. V lost 3 bases and J lost 0, with 13 bases in between. The CDR3 totals 17 residues. CDR1 and CDR2 from the germline V gene are SGHDT and YYEEEE. The CDR3 is CASSSGLENSGANVLTF. The DNA of the CDR3 is TGTGCCAGCAGCTCGGGACTGGAAAACTCTGGGGCCAACGTCCTGACTTTC.

This sequence joins TRBV19 and TRBJ1-6; 7 bases are shared with TRBD1. V lost 8 bases to trimming and J lost 9 bases; unmatched junction nucleotides: 16. The CDR3 has 16 amino acids. The germline V gene has CDR1 LNHDA and CDR2 SQIVND (reference sequence). CDR3 loop: CASGENWDRTGSPLHF. As DNA, the CDR3 is TGTGCCAGTGGGGAGAACTGGGACAGAACTGGTTCACCCCTCCACTTT.

There are a few counts of this clone. The rearrangement joins TRBV19 to TRBJ2-2; D possibly corresponds to TRBD1 (5 bases). V lost 3 bases, J lost 4 bases, and 15 bases lay in between. Germline CDR1 reads LNHDA; CDR2 reads SQIVND (reference sequence). The CDR3 extends over 16 amino acids. The CDR3 region has the DNA TGTGCCAGTAGTATCCTCGGCTCGGACATCACCGGGGAGCTGTTTTTT. Encoded protein: CASSILGSDITGELFF.

This sequence joins TRBV5-3 and TRBJ2-5, with TRBD2 as a possible D gene (5 bases). TRBV5-3 is an ORF; its function is uncertain. This CDR3 is 14 amino acids long. Trimming shortened V by 1 base and J by 3 bases, and 10 bases separated the two germline ends. The CDR3 reads CARSLFLAKETQYF. CDR3 DNA sequence: TGTGCCAGAAGCTTGTTTCTAGCAAAAGAGACCCAGTACTTC.

This chain links TRBV7-9 with TRBJ2-7; D may be TRBD1 (6 bases). The V end was cut by 4 bases, the J end by 2 bases, with 9 bases between. Per the germline V gene, CDR1 is SEHNR and CDR2 is FQNEAQ (reference sequence). The length of the CDR3 is 13 residues. The CDR3 loop reads CASSSGQPYEQYF. CDR3 sequence (DNA): TGTGCCAGCAGCTCAGGACAGCCCTACGAGCAGTACTTC.

Only one count was recorded for this clone. V is TRBV19 and J is TRBJ1-1, with a weak D call TRBD1 (5 bases). The CDR3 runs to 14 residues. Germline CDR1 reads LNHDA; CDR2 reads SQIVND (reference sequence). Trimming took 3 bases from V and 4 from J, leaving 12 bases between them. CDR3 DNA sequence: TGTGCCAGTAGTATCCCAGGGTGGGGCACTGAAGCTTTCTTT. Its protein product is CASSIPGWGTEAFF.

The chain couples TRBV7-2 to TRBJ2-7; maybe TRBD2 (5 bases). Germline lookup yields CDR1 SGHTA and CDR2 FQGNSA. This CDR3 comprises 14 residues. V was pared by 5 bases and J by 2 bases, with 13 bases between. CDR3 DNA: TGTGCCAGCAGCCCCTGGACGGGGACCTACGAGCAGTACTTC. Its protein product is CASSPWTGTYEQYF.